This T cell receptor (beta chain) was retrieved from a study of blood T cell repertoires in COVID-19 (TCRdb year 2020). General notes on the study: Collaborator samples came from the United States, Italy and Spain and covered acute and convalescent phases of COVID-19. The prospective study material was composed of cDNA or gDNA derived from T cells, B-cell-depleted T cells, or PBMCs. The dataset comprised deeply sampled blood TCRbeta repertoires from subjects exposed to, actively infected with, or recovered from COVID-19. The repertoires were released in a freely available public database intended as a resource for research on the immune response to SARS-CoV-2. Samples came from the ongoing ImmuneRACE study (first 160 participants) plus 1,254 subjects from 6 global collaborators. A de-identified subject ID, COVID-19 status, age in years and sex were almost always included in the sample metadata. Where HLA class I and class II types were available, the types were taken from metadata supplied by the sample provider, not from assay-based typing. General conclusions and limits of the study: The quantity of clinical and demographic metadata differed by source and by participant and was supplied without curation.

TCRbeta CDR3 regions were amplified from genomic DNA using the immunoSEQ Assay, a bias-controlled multiplex PCR. On the authors' methods: The number of nucleated cells in each sample was estimated by amplification of reference gene primers within the assay. To quantify the absolute abundance of each unique TCRbeta CDR3 rearrangement, sequence reads were collapsed and filtered. For each sample, productive Simpson clonality was calculated as the square root of Simpson's diversity index across productive rearrangements. TCRdb provides this immuneACCESS table in a form limited to in-frame rearrangements. Some clones are lacking; in checked studies, under half of them reflect an unresolved V gene, and why the rest are absent is not known. V and J calls and clone size are copied from that table; D and trimming were computed from the DNA. In all, the sample holds a few hundred thousand clones, and about 83% of those were seen once. Approximately 9.3% of the sample is in the top ten clones.

Comments on this clone: This clone's antigen is unknown. Base qualities are not at hand, and no much larger clone is one base apart.

Participants in the prospective study were enrolled through a virtual design, were aged roughly 18 to 100 years, and lived in roughly 26 United States geographic areas. In the prospective study, cohorts were assigned on the basis of participant-reported clinical history obtained from a screening survey and a study questionnaire. Recovered participants in ImmuneRACE Cohort 3 were defined by two consecutive negative NP/OP PCR tests, clearance by a healthcare professional, or resolution of symptoms. In the prospective study, whole blood, serum and a nasopharyngeal or oropharyngeal swab were collected from each participant by mobile phlebotomists. Over a roughly 2-month period, participants in the prospective study had the option of providing additional blood draws and questionnaires. Prospective study blood samples were shipped either frozen or at room temperature before DNA extraction. CDR1 and CDR2 were assigned from the germline V gene as MNHEY and SVGEGT. There are 13 amino acids in the CDR3, from cysteine to phenylalanine inclusive. Only the CDR3 region is kept as DNA, spanning 39 bases read in frame from base 1. Ends trimmed: V by 4 bases, J by 4 bases; bases unmatched to a gene: 3.

The chain is assembled from TRBV6-2 or TRBV6-3 and TRBJ1-1; 7 central bases correspond to TRBD1. This receptor was obtained from a woman in her forties or fifties who had recovered from COVID-19. The material sequenced was PBMCs or T cells enriched from blood (not recorded which). Read as DNA, the sequence is TGTGCCAGCAGTTTGACAGGGACCACTGAAGCTTTCTTT. It translates as CASSLTGTTEAFF.